The rows below give T cell receptor beta chains drawn from one sample of a study of blood T cell repertoires in COVID-19. The table came from immunoSEQ multiplex PCR; TCRdb's copy has only in-frame clones and leaves some out. The sample has around 140,000 clones; approximately 87% are singletons. Sequences were obtained from peripheral blood. These receptor sequences come from a woman aged 50 to 60 with active or convalescent COVID-19. The conserved cysteine and the conserved F or W are not part of the CDR3 here.

j_call v_call cdr3_aa
TRBJ2-5 TRBV28 ASSSSGTGAGETQY
TRBJ2-1 TRBV4-1 ASSSGLAGVNEQF
TRBJ1-2 TRBV10-2 ASRETGTYYGYT
TRBJ2-1 TRBV6-5 ASSTRVYNEQF
TRBJ1-1 TRBV16 ASSQRRTGAF
TRBJ1-1 TRBV19 ASSPYSSTEAF
TRBJ1-2 TRBV7-3 ASSQSQGGVYGYT
TRBJ1-2 TRBV19 ASSILGGGYT
TRBJ1-6 TRBV27 ASSFGGIYNSPLH
TRBJ1-1 TRBV30 AWSVLPLEAF
TRBJ2-1 TRBV4-3 ASSQDLAGGAEQF
TRBJ2-6 TRBV15 ATSLGGNSGANVLT
TRBJ2-2 TRBV7-9 ASPGLVNTGELF
TRBJ1-1 TRBV5-1 ASRARQGAVVAF
TRBJ2-1 TRBV19 ASSTLGGRAENEQF
TRBJ1-2 TRBV6-5 ASSPQGRRGYT
TRBJ1-1 TRBV19 ASSPGTGTTEAF
TRBJ1-1 TRBV28 ASSYRGQQTEAF
TRBJ2-7 TRBV9 ASSPRTGPTYEQY
TRBJ2-3 TRBV11-2 ASSYQGGPDTQY
TRBJ2-1 TRBV6-4 ASSPTGEAEQF
TRBJ1-2 TRBV12-3/TRBV12-4 ASSWTGGYT